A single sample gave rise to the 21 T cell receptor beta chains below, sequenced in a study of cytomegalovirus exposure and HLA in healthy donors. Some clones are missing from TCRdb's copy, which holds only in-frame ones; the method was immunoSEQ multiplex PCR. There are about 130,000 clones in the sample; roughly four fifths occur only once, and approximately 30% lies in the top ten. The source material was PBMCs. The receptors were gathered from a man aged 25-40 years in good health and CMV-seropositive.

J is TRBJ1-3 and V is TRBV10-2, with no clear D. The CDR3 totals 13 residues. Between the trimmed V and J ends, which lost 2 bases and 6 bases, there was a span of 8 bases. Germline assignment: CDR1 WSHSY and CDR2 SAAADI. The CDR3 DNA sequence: TGCGCCAGCAGTGAGGGAGGTTTAAACACCATATATTTT. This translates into CASSEGGLNTIYF.

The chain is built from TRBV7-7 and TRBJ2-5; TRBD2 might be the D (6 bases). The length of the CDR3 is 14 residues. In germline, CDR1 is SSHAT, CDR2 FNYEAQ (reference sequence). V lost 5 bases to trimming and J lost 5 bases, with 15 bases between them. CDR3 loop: CASSPGRGRETQYF. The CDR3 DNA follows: TGTGCCAGCAGCCCCGGTCGGGGGAGGGAGACCCAGTACTTC.

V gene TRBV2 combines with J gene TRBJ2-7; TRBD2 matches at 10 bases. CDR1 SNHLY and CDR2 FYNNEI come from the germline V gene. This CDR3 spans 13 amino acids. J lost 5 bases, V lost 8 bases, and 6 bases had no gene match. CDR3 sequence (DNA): TGTGCCAGCTTGACTAGCGGGTGGAACGAGCAGTACTTC. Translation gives CASLTSGWNEQYF.

The CDR3, as DNA: TGTGCCAGCAGCCAAGTAATACTTGGTAGCAAGTTCTTC. Its protein product is CASSQVILGSKFF. The chain links TRBV14 to TRBJ2-1; the D is unclear. Trimming took off 1 base at V and 14 bases at J, with 15 bases between the two ends. CDR1 is SGHDN, CDR2 FVKESK, per germline. The CDR3 totals 13 residues.

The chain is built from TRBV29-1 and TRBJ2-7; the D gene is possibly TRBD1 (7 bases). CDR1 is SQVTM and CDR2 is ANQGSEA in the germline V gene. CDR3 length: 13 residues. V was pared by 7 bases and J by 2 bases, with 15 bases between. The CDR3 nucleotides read TGCAGCGCCGTTGCGGGACAGCCCTACGAGCAGTACTTC. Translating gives CSAVAGQPYEQYF.

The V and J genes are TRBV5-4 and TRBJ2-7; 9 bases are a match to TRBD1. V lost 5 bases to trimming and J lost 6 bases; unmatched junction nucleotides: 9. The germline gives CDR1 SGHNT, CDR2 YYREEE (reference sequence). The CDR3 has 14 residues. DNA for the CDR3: TGTGCCAGCAGTCCTGGCGGACAGGGGTTCGAGCAGTACTTC. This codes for CASSPGGQGFEQYF.

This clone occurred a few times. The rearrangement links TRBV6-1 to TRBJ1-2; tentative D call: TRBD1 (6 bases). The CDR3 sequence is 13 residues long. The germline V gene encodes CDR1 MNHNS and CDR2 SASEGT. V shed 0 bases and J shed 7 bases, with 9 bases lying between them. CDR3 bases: TGTGCCAGCAGTGAAGCGAGGGGGGGTGGCTACACCTTC. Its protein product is CASSEARGGGYTF.

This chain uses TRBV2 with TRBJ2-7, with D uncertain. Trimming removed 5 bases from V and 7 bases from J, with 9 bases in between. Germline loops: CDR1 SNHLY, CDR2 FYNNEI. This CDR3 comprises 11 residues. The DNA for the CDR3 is TGTGCCAGCAGTCAAGTTCGGGAGCAGTACTTC. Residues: CASSQVREQYF.

CDR3 loop: CASSPGTGGLEAFF. The CDR3 DNA is TGTGCCAGCAGCCCCGGGACAGGGGGCCTTGAAGCTTTCTTT. The gene calls are TRBV5-4 and TRBJ1-1, with 12 nucleotides matching TRBD1. The CDR3 is 14 residues long. With 4 bases clipped from V and 7 bases from J, the junction kept 5 bases outside the gene matches. Germline loops: CDR1 SGHNT, CDR2 YYREEE (reference sequence).

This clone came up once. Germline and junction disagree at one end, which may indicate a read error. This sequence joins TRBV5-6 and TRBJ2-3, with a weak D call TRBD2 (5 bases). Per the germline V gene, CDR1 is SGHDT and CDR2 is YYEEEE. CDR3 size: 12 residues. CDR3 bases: TGTGCCAGCAGCCACTCGGGTGGCACCGGGGATTTT. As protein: CASSHSGGTGDF.

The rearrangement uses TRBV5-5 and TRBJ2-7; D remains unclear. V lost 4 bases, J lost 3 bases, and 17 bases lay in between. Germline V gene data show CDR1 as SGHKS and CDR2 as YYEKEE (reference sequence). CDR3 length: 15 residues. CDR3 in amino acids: CASSQTLTTLYEQYF. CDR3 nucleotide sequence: TGTGCCAGCAGCCAGACACTTACCACACTCTACGAGCAGTACTTC. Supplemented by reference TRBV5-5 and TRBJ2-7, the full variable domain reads DAGVTQSPTHLIKTRGQQVTLRCSPISGHKSVSWYQQVLGQGPQFIFQYYEKEERGRGNFPDRFSARQFPNYSSELNVNALLLGDSALYLCASSQTLTTLYEQYFGPGTRLTVT.

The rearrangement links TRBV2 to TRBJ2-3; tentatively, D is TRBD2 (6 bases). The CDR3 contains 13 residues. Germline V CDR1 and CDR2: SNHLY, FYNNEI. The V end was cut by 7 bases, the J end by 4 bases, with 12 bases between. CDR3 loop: CASTRDRADTQYF. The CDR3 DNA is TGTGCCAGCACGCGGGATCGGGCAGATACGCAGTATTTT.

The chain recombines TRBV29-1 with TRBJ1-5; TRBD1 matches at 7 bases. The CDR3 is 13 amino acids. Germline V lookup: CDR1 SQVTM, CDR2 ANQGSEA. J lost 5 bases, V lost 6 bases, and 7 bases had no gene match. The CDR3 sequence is CSVGHRGDQPQHF. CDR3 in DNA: TGCAGCGTAGGCCACAGGGGCGATCAGCCCCAGCATTTT. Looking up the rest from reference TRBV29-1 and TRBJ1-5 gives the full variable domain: SAVISQKPSRDICQRGTSLTIQCQVDSQVTMMFWYRQQPGQSLTLIATANQGSEATYESGFVIDKFPISRPNLTFSTLTVSNMSPEDSSIYLCSVGHRGDQPQHFGDGTRLSIL.

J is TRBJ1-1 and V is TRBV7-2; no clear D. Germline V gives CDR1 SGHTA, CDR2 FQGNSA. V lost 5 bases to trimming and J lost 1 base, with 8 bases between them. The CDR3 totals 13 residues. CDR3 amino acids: CASSPGPNTEAFF. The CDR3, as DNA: TGTGCCAGCAGCCCCGGTCCGAACACTGAAGCTTTCTTT.

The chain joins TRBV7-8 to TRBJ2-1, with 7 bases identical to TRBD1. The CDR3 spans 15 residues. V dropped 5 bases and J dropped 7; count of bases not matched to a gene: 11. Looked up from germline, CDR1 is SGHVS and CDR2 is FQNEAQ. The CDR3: CASSREGANLNEQFF. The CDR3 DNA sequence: TGTGCCAGCAGCCGTGAGGGGGCGAATTTAAATGAGCAGTTCTTC.

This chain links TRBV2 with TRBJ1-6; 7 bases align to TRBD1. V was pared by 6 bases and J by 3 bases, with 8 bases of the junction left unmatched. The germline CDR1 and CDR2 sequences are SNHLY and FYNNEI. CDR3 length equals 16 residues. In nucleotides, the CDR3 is TGTGCCAGCAGCTGGACAGGAAAAGACTATAATTCACCCCTCCACTTT. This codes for CASSWTGKDYNSPLHF.

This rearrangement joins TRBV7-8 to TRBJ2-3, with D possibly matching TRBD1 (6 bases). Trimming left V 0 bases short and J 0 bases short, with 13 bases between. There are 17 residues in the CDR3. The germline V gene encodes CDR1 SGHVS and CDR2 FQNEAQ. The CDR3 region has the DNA TGTGCCAGCAGCTTAGCAGGGGTCGACAGGAGCACAGATACGCAGTATTTT. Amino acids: CASSLAGVDRSTDTQYF.

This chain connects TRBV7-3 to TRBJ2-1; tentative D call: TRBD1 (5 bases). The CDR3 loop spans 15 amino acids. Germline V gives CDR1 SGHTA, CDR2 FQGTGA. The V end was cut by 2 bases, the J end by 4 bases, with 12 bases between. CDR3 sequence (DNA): TGTGCCAGCAGCTTACAGGCAGGGCCATACAATGAGCAGTTCTTC. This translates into CASSLQAGPYNEQFF.

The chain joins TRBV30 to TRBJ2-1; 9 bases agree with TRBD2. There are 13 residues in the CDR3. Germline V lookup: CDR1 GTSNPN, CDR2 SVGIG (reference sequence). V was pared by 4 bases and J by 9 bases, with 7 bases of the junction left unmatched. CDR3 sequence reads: CAWMGVAGAEQFF. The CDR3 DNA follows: TGTGCCTGGATGGGGGTAGCGGGAGCTGAGCAGTTCTTC.

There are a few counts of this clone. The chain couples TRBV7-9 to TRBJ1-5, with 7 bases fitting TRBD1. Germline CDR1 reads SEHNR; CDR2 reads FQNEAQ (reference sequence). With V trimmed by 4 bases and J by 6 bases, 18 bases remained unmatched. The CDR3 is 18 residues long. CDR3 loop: CASSSPARTGQSFQPQHF. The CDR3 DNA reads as TGTGCCAGCAGCTCGCCAGCTCGAACGGGACAGTCGTTTCAGCCCCAGCATTTT.

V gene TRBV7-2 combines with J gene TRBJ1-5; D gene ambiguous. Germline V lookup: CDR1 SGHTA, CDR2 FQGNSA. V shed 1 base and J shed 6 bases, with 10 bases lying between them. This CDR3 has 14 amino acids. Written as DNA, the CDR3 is TGTGCCAGCAGCTTAGAGGGTCGGGGTCAGCCCCAGCATTTT. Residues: CASSLEGRGQPQHF.